These 27 T cell receptor beta chains came from one sample sequenced in a study of identical twins. TCRdb recomputed calls from the 5' RACE reads with MiXCR, one row per CDR3 protein. In the table there are under 400,000 distinct CDR3 sequences, roughly 10% of which are singletons. Source material: naive T cells sorted from blood. All receptors derive from a woman in her forties or fifties in good health.

The V and J genes are TRBV3-1 and TRBJ2-1; TRBD2 matches at 11 bases. This CDR3 spans 13 amino acids. CDR1 LGHDT and CDR2 YNNKEL come from the germline V gene (reference sequence). The junction had 6 bases not matched to a gene; V was cut back by 4 bases and J by 13 bases. The CDR3 loop is CASSPSSGRTQFF. The CDR3 nucleotides are TGTGCCAGCAGCCCCTCTAGCGGGAGGACTCAGTTCTTC.

There are many counts of this clonotype. The gene calls are TRBV9 and TRBJ1-2, with D unclear. Trimming left V 0 bases short and J 6 bases short, with 12 bases between. The CDR3 length is 14 residues. The V gene's germline CDR1 is SGDLS and CDR2 YYNGEE. The CDR3 loop is CASSVDEGTNGYTF. CDR3 sequence (DNA): TGTGCCAGCAGCGTAGATGAGGGTACGAATGGCTACACCTTC.

This clonotype occurred a few times. The chain employs TRBV5-1 and TRBJ1-4; TRBD1 matches 7 bases. CDR1 and CDR2 (germline): SGHRS, YFSETQ. Losses at the gene ends were 0 bases for V and 0 bases for J; bases not matched to a gene: 8. The CDR3 is made up of 18 amino acids. DNA for the CDR3: TGCGCCAGCAGCTTGGATCCAGGGGGATTCGCAACTAATGAAAAACTGTTTTTT. Its protein product is CASSLDPGGFATNEKLFF.

The chain uses TRBV6-5 and TRBJ2-3; 7 bases fit TRBD2. The CDR3 loop spans 16 amino acids. The V and J ends lost 0 bases and 3 bases, in that order; junction bases with no gene match: 6. Germline lookup yields CDR1 MNHEY and CDR2 SVGAGI. CDR3 amino acids: CASSYSSGASTDTQYF. The CDR3 region has the DNA TGTGCCAGCAGTTACTCCAGCGGGGCCTCGACAGATACGCAGTATTTT.

In this sample, this clonotype turned up many times. The CDR3, as DNA: TGCGCCAGCAGCTTGGGACGAGCGGGAGGGGGGTACAATGAGCAGTTCTTC. It is translated as CASSLGRAGGGYNEQFF. The rearrangement links TRBV5-1 to TRBJ2-1; 10 bases fit TRBD2. After removal of 0 bases from V and 4 bases from J, the junction contained 7 bases not matched to a gene. The CDR3 contains 17 residues. Germline CDR1 is SGHRS and CDR2 is YFSETQ.

The chain employs TRBV3-1 and TRBJ2-5; D unclear. The CDR3 is made up of 16 amino acids. With 0 bases removed from V and 4 bases from J, the gap between germline ends came to 15 bases. Germline V gene sequence: CDR1 LGHDT, CDR2 YNNKEL (reference sequence). Here the CDR3 DNA reads TGTGCCAGCAGCCAAGATCTTCAGGTATGGGCAGAGACCCAGTACTTC. It specifies CASSQDLQVWAETQYF.

This chain connects TRBV11-2 to TRBJ1-1; 7 positions match TRBD1. The germline CDR1 and CDR2 sequences are SGHAT and FQNNGV. After removal of 4 bases from V and 11 bases from J, the junction contained 4 bases not matched to a gene. The CDR3 consists of 11 residues. CDR3 DNA: TGTGCCAGCAGCTCACAGGGGAACGCTTTCTTT. Translating it yields CASSSQGNAFF.

The V call is TRBV5-1, the J call TRBJ2-3; tentative D call: TRBD1 (6 bases). Germline CDR1 and CDR2: SGHRS and YFSETQ. V was cut by 4 bases and J by 2 bases, with 17 bases left in between. This CDR3 is built from 16 residues. The CDR3 DNA reads TGCGCCAGCAGCCAAAAAGGCCAGGGGATCACAGATACGCAGTATTTT. Its protein product is CASSQKGQGITDTQYF.

This clonotype was seen many times. V gene TRBV5-1 combines with J gene TRBJ2-1, with 13 bases fitting TRBD2. CDR3 length: 17 residues. Germline V gene data show CDR1 as SGHRS and CDR2 as YFSETQ. The trim removed 5 bases at V and 0 bases at J, leaving 5 bases unmatched. The CDR3 bases are TGCGCCAGCAGGGAACTAGCGGGAGGGGTCTCCTACAATGAGCAGTTCTTC. It yields the protein CASRELAGGVSYNEQFF.

This clonotype has ten or more counts. This rearrangement joins TRBV3-1 to TRBJ2-1, with 14 bases aligning to TRBD2. This CDR3 is built from 16 residues. In germline, CDR1 is LGHDT, CDR2 YNNKEL (reference sequence). The trim removed 4 bases at V and 7 bases at J, leaving 6 bases unmatched. The CDR3 spells CASSLSTSGRANEQFF. The CDR3 DNA sequence: TGTGCCAGCAGCCTATCGACTAGCGGGAGGGCTAATGAGCAGTTCTTC.

The sample holds a few counts of this clonotype. The J gene is TRBJ1-2, the V gene TRBV28, with 7 bases aligning to TRBD1. The germline CDR1 and CDR2 sequences are MDHEN and SYDVKM. There are 12 residues in the CDR3. Trimming at V came to 7 bases and at J to 4 bases, leaving 3 bases not matched to a gene. CDR3 coding DNA: TGTGCCAGCACCAGGACAGGCTATGGCTACACCTTC. Translating it yields CASTRTGYGYTF.

This clonotype turned up a few times. The V gene is TRBV15, the J gene TRBJ2-7; weak D call: TRBD2 (6 bases). The V end lost 3 bases, the J end lost 1 base, and 16 bases lay between the germline ends. The CDR3 is 16 residues long. Germline CDR1 LNHNV, CDR2 YYDKDF (reference sequence). The CDR3 loop is CATSSDAGLRSYEQYF. DNA of the CDR3: TGTGCCACCAGCAGCGACGCGGGACTCAGATCCTACGAGCAGTACTTC.

V gene TRBV27 combines with J gene TRBJ2-5; the D gene could be TRBD1 or TRBD2 (6 bases each). The V end lost 2 bases, the J end lost 2 bases, and 24 bases lay between the germline ends. This CDR3 comprises 19 residues. Per germline, CDR1 MNHEY and CDR2 SMNVEV (reference sequence). DNA of the CDR3: TGTGCCAGCAGTTTACGGTGGGCATTGGGGGGCCGAAATCAAGAGACCCAGTACTTC. The encoded protein is CASSLRWALGGRNQETQYF.

The chain joins TRBV10-2 to TRBJ2-4; D is uncertain. Per germline, CDR1 WSHSY and CDR2 SAAADI. Trimming shortened V by 3 bases and J by 1 base, and 13 bases separated the two germline ends. This CDR3 region has 16 residues. CDR3 DNA: TGCGCCAGCAGTGATATGGCAGAGGTGGCCAAAAACATTCAGTACTTC. Its protein is CASSDMAEVAKNIQYF.

The V call is TRBV20-1, the J call TRBJ2-7; D not resolved. Per germline, CDR1 DFQATT and CDR2 SNEGSKA (reference sequence). CDR3 length: 13 residues. The V end was cut by 3 bases, the J end by 6 bases, with 15 bases between. CDR3 bases: TGCAGTGCTAGTAAAACTAACTCCGGCGAGCAGTACTTC. Translating gives CSASKTNSGEQYF.

The genes are TRBV3-1 and TRBJ1-5; D is uncertain. This CDR3 spans 15 amino acids. Germline V gene data show CDR1 as LGHDT and CDR2 as YNNKEL (reference sequence). Trimming removed 0 bases at V and 4 bases at J, with 10 bases between. The CDR3 DNA follows: TGTGCCAGCAGCCAAGAAATGCGACCGAATCAGCCCCAGCATTTT. It translates to CASSQEMRPNQPQHF.

J is TRBJ2-1 and V is TRBV7-6; unclear D gene. The V end lost 5 bases, the J end lost 5 bases, and 10 bases lay between the germline ends. Germline CDR1 reads SGHVS; CDR2 reads FNYEAQ. The CDR3 loop spans 13 amino acids. As DNA, the CDR3 is TGTGCCAGCAGCCAAATACAAAACAATGAGCAGTTCTTC. It yields the protein CASSQIQNNEQFF.

The table lists this clonotype with a few counts. The V gene is TRBV5-1, the J gene TRBJ2-3; the D is unclear. Trimming took off 6 bases at V and 6 bases at J, with 17 bases between the two ends. The length of the CDR3 is 14 residues. Germline values: CDR1 SGHRS, CDR2 YFSETQ. The CDR3, as DNA: TGCGCCAGCACACCAGTGATGGATGGGGATACGCAGTATTTT. Amino acids: CASTPVMDGDTQYF.

This clonotype came up a few times. This chain uses TRBV20-1 with TRBJ2-1; D perhaps matches TRBD2 (5 bases). The ends were cut back, 4 bases at V and 6 bases at J, with 7 bases in the middle. From germline, CDR1 is DFQATT and CDR2 SNEGSKA (reference sequence). The CDR3 length is 11 residues. As DNA, the CDR3 is TGCAGTGCTACCCTAGCCAATGAGCAGTTCTTC. Protein sequence: CSATLANEQFF.

The genes are TRBV20-1 and TRBJ2-3; a weak D match, TRBD1 (5 bases). Germline CDR1 and CDR2: DFQATT and SNEGSKA (reference sequence). The germline V and J ends were trimmed by 3 bases and 2 bases, with 9 bases remaining between them. CDR3 length equals 13 residues. CDR3 residues: CSASQGNTDTQYF. The CDR3 DNA sequence: TGCAGTGCTAGTCAGGGCAACACAGATACGCAGTATTTT.

This clonotype has only a few counts. The gene calls are TRBV12-3 or TRBV12-4 and TRBJ1-1; D is unclear. This CDR3 region has 17 residues. V was cut by 7 bases and J by 2 bases, with 23 bases left in between. In nucleotides, the CDR3 is TGTGCCAGCATCAATTTAGACGGGAAGACGGGAAACACTGAAGCTTTCTTT. Translation: CASINLDGKTGNTEAFF.

In this sample, this clonotype turned up a few times. V is TRBV4-2 and J is TRBJ2-5; 9 bases are shared with TRBD2. CDR3 length equals 16 residues. The V and J ends lost 0 bases and 5 bases, in that order; junction bases with no gene match: 7. Germline V gene data show CDR1 as LGHNA and CDR2 as YNFKEQ. CDR3 sequence (DNA): TGTGCCAGCAGCCAAGATGTGCGGGAGGGCCGGGAGACCCAGTACTTC. Its translation is CASSQDVREGRETQYF.

The chain joins TRBV11-3 to TRBJ2-2; D remains unclear. V lost 1 base to trimming and J lost 3 bases, with 6 bases between them. Germline CDR1 is SGHNT and CDR2 is YENEEA. This CDR3 has 14 residues. CDR3 residues: CASSLGAYTGELFF. In DNA form, the CDR3 reads TGTGCCAGCAGCTTAGGGGCGTACACCGGGGAGCTGTTTTTT.

The chain has TRBV7-9 and TRBJ2-3; a possible D gene is TRBD2 (7 bases). V was trimmed by 2 bases and J by 3 bases, leaving 21 bases between them. Germline V gives CDR1 SEHNR, CDR2 FQNEAQ (reference sequence). CDR3 length equals 18 residues. The CDR3 loop reads CASSLTPGRGGGTDTQYF. CDR3 DNA: TGTGCCAGCAGCTTAACCCCCGGGAGAGGGGGGGGAACAGATACGCAGTATTTT.

The rearrangement links TRBV6-5 to TRBJ2-2, with TRBD1 identical over 9 bases. CDR3 length: 17 amino acids. V lost 6 bases, J lost 5 bases, and 13 bases stayed unmatched. CDR1 is MNHEY and CDR2 is SVGAGI in the germline V gene. This chain's CDR3 is CASSSPRGQGRTGELFF. The DNA of the CDR3 is TGTGCCAGCAGCTCCCCTAGGGGACAGGGCAGAACCGGGGAGCTGTTTTTT.

This clonotype was picked up a small number of times. The chain carries TRBV6-5 and TRBJ1-5, with a tentative D call TRBD1 (5 bases). Per the germline V gene, CDR1 is MNHEY and CDR2 is SVGAGI. The CDR3 totals 15 residues. Between the trimmed V and J ends, which lost 6 bases and 0 bases, there was a span of 12 bases. CDR3 in amino acids: CASRNGTHSNQPQHF. CDR3 DNA sequence: TGTGCCAGCAGAAACGGGACTCATAGCAATCAGCCCCAGCATTTT.

This clonotype was seen a few times. This chain links TRBV4-2 with TRBJ2-5, with TRBD2 matching 7 bases. V lost 0 bases to trimming and J lost 2 bases; unmatched junction nucleotides: 6. CDR1 is LGHNA, CDR2 YNFKEQ, per germline. This CDR3 spans 16 amino acids. CDR3 nucleotide sequence: TGTGCCAGCAGCCAAGAGGTCGGGGGAGGGCAAGAGACCCAGTACTTC. It encodes CASSQEVGGGQETQYF.